This TCR beta chain came from a study of blood T cells in healthy people across ages. With a J-beta primer mix and a sample-barcoded 5' primer, a second PCR ran about 7 to 12 cycles. The template-switch adaptor was a 5' adaptor with 12 random nucleotides. It tagged each cDNA molecule. TCRdb reprocessed the 5' RACE reads with MiXCR, giving one entry per CDR3 protein. The sample shows about 770,000 distinct CDR3 sequences, under 55% of them seen only once. A note on this clonotype: This is likely a read error, given that the CDR3 carries no conserved phenylalanine or tryptophan at its end.

Germline CDR1 MDHEN, CDR2 SYDVKM. The CDR3 has 14 residues. The sample consisted of blood. This sequence was found in a man aged 55-75 years in good health. The chain is built from TRBV28 and TRBJ2-4, with D possibly being TRBD2 (5 bases). The J call may be incorrect, as the DNA end agrees better with TRBJ2-7. DNA for the CDR3: TGTGCCAGCGGACCTGCGGGCAGTTCCTACGAGCAGTACATC. This codes for CASGPAGSSYEQYI.